One and the same sample provided the 14 T cell receptor beta chains below, sequenced in a study of shared clonotypes between healthy human individuals. Sequenced by immunoSEQ multiplex PCR; TCRdb stores in-frame clones only, minus some. The data show approximately 1,000,000 clones, approximately 77% seen once. Sequencing was performed on memory CD4+ T cells from PBMCs. Subset noted: CD45RA-negative fraction. All receptors come from a young man in good health. Some clones in this sample may be carry-over from other donors' samples.

This chain links TRBV28 with TRBJ2-7; D ambiguous. The V end lost 5 bases, the J end lost 4 bases, and 12 bases lay between the germline ends. The CDR3 covers 13 residues. Germline CDR1 and CDR2: MDHEN and SYDVKM. This chain's CDR3 is CASSLYQRYEQYF. The CDR3 nucleotides are TGTGCCAGCAGTCTATACCAGAGATACGAGCAGTACTTC.

The V and J genes are TRBV27 and TRBJ2-1; D perhaps matches TRBD1 (5 bases). Germline CDR1 reads MNHEY; CDR2 reads SMNVEV (reference sequence). V lost 2 bases and J 13 bases, leaving 18 bases between the germline ends. The CDR3 has 14 amino acids. CDR3 nucleotide sequence: TGTGCCAGCAGTTTACGGCGGCAGGGAATTTCCCAGTTCTTC. It codes for CASSLRRQGISQFF.

This chain's CDR3 is CASSRGPDYEQYF. In DNA form, the CDR3 reads TGTGCCAGCTCACGCGGACCAGACTACGAGCAGTACTTC. The chain has TRBV18 and TRBJ2-7; D call uncertain. V was clipped by 4 bases and J by 3 bases, with 10 bases between them. The germline V gene has CDR1 KGHSH and CDR2 LQKENI. This CDR3 has 13 amino acids.

There are many counts of this clone. Different DNA sequences within this sample yield the same CDR3. The chain carries TRBV5-6 and TRBJ1-1; D possibly corresponds to TRBD1 (5 bases). The CDR3 sequence is 13 residues long. The V and J ends lost 2 bases and 1 base respectively, with 6 bases between them. Looked up from germline, CDR1 is SGHDT and CDR2 is YYEEEE. CDR3 region: CASSFDRNTEAFF. CDR3 nucleotides: TGTGCCAGCAGCTTTGACAGGAACACTGAAGCTTTCTTT. The full variable domain, its missing parts supplied by reference TRBV5-6 and TRBJ1-1, is DAGVTQSPTHLIKTRGQQVTLRCSPKSGHDTVSWYQQALGQGPQFIFQYYEEEERQRGNFPDRFSGHQFPNYSSELNVNALLLGDSALYLCASSFDRNTEAFFGQGTRLTVV.

The V call is TRBV7-9, the J call TRBJ1-6, with D possibly being TRBD1 (5 bases). This CDR3 comprises 12 residues. Germline CDR1 reads SEHNR; CDR2 reads FQNEAQ (reference sequence). The ends were cut back, 3 bases at V and 10 bases at J, with 7 bases in the middle. The CDR3 DNA follows: TGTGCCAGCAGCTTCGGGGGATCACCCCTCCACTTT. Its translation: CASSFGGSPLHF.

The sample holds one count of this clone. The chain combines TRBV7-9 with TRBJ1-6; a weak D match, TRBD1 (5 bases). Looked up from germline, CDR1 is SEHNR and CDR2 is FQNEAQ (reference sequence). The CDR3 has 14 residues. The V end was cut by 5 bases, the J end by 5 bases, with 10 bases between. CDR3 in DNA: TGTGCCAGCAGCGTCGACAGTGATAATTCACCCCTCCACTTT. This sequence encodes CASSVDSDNSPLHF.

The chain recombines TRBV11-1 with TRBJ1-2; the D gene is possibly TRBD1 (5 bases). CDR1 and CDR2 from the germline V gene are SGHAT and FQDESV (reference sequence). The CDR3 is 16 amino acids. V was trimmed by 5 bases and J by 1 base, leaving 17 bases between them. For the CDR3, the DNA is TGTGCCAGCAGCCCACCTGAGACGAGGGGTAACTATGGCTACACCTTC. This encodes CASSPPETRGNYGYTF.

The V call is TRBV28, the J call TRBJ2-5, with TRBD2 as a possible D gene (5 bases). V was pared by 5 bases and J by 2 bases, with 12 bases between. The length of the CDR3 is 14 residues. Germline V CDR1 and CDR2: MDHEN, SYDVKM. CDR3 in DNA: TGTGCCAGCAGTGAGACTAAAGGGCAAGAGACCCAGTACTTC. The encoded protein is CASSETKGQETQYF.

CDR3 protein: CASSLFEAGELFF. The CDR3 DNA reads TGTGCCAGCAGCTTATTTGAGGCCGGGGAGCTGTTTTTT. This chain connects TRBV7-2 to TRBJ2-2; D remains ambiguous. Germline V gives CDR1 SGHTA, CDR2 FQGNSA. Trimming shortened V by 2 bases and J by 6 bases, and 7 bases separated the two germline ends. This CDR3 has 13 residues.

The V gene is TRBV5-6, the J gene TRBJ2-1, with 8 bases aligning to TRBD2. This CDR3 is 16 amino acids long. The germline V gene encodes CDR1 SGHDT and CDR2 YYEEEE. Unmatched junction bases numbered 6, after V lost 2 bases and J lost 2 bases. This chain's CDR3 is CASSFLAAGAYNEQFF. CDR3 in DNA: TGTGCCAGCAGCTTCCTAGCAGCGGGAGCCTACAATGAGCAGTTCTTC.

The sample holds many counts of this clone. This chain uses TRBV16 with TRBJ1-4; the D is unclear. V lost 1 base and J lost 7, with 7 bases in between. Germline V CDR1 and CDR2: KGHSY, FQNENV. The CDR3 consists of 13 residues. This CDR3 reads CASSQFYTEKLFF. The DNA for the CDR3 is TGTGCCAGCAGCCAATTCTATACTGAAAAACTGTTTTTT.

The chain couples TRBV10-3 to TRBJ1-1; a weak D match, TRBD1 (5 bases). Germline V gene sequence: CDR1 ENHRY, CDR2 SYGVKD. This CDR3 contains 14 residues. V was shortened by 6 bases and J by 2 bases, with 13 bases between the two germline ends. CDR3 loop: CAIRGSGRNTEAFF. CDR3 DNA sequence: TGTGCCATCAGAGGCTCAGGGCGCAACACTGAAGCTTTCTTT.

This clone was recorded a few times. The chain has TRBV11-2 and TRBJ2-5; maybe TRBD1 (5 bases). The CDR3 sequence is 13 residues long. Germline-derived CDR1 and CDR2 are SGHAT and FQNNGV. The V and J ends lost 0 bases and 9 bases respectively, with 11 bases between them. CDR3 in amino acids: CASSLDPKTAQYF. CDR3 sequence (DNA): TGTGCCAGCAGCTTAGACCCCAAGACAGCCCAGTACTTC. The entire variable domain, with the rest obtained from reference TRBV11-2 and TRBJ2-5, is as follows: EAGVAQSPRYKIIEKRQSVAFWCNPISGHATLYWYQQILGQGPKLLIQFQNNGVVDDSQLPKDRFSAERLKGVDSTLKIQPAKLEDSAVYLCASSLDPKTAQYFGPGTRLLVL.

This chain uses TRBV7-9 with TRBJ1-2; the D is unclear. The CDR3 has 14 residues. The germline V gene has CDR1 SEHNR and CDR2 FQNEAQ (reference sequence). V lost 4 bases, J lost 1 base, and 10 bases lay in between. The CDR3 region has the DNA TGTGCCAGCAGCTCCCCTCCCGGTAACTATGGCTACACCTTC. This sequence encodes CASSSPPGNYGYTF.